A selection of T cell receptor beta chains follows, all from one sample in a study of CD8+ T cells in alopecia areata. Libraries were prepared by immunoSEQ multiplex PCR; TCRdb keeps only in-frame clonotypes and omits some of them. The profile covers some 210,000 clones, with approximately 72% appearing a single time and 1% to 1.5% taken by the ten largest. This sample comprised CD4+ T cells sorted from blood, obtained around week 42, from a patient treated with tofacitinib. These receptors were collected from a human donor with alopecia areata. Each CDR3 is given with its conserved first and last residue. The D gene is left open where the match is weak. Size tells how often a clone was seen (once, few, many) or the class of an expanded clone, and some rows leave it out.

j_call	d_call	v_call	clone_size	cdr3_aa	cdr3_nt
TRBJ1-2	NA	TRBV6-6	few	CAISHGEVGGYTF	TGTGCCATCTCCCATGGGGAGGTTGGTGGCTACACCTTC
TRBJ2-7	TRBD1	TRBV29-1	few	CSVESQGVQYF	TGCAGCGTTGAATCCCAGGGGGTGCAGTACTTC
TRBJ1-1	NA	TRBV29-1	NA	CSVVKNTGGTEAFF	TGCAGCGTTGTGAAGAATACAGGAGGCACTGAAGCTTTCTTT
TRBJ2-6	NA	TRBV5-1	few	CASSPDRSGANVLTF	TGCGCCAGCAGCCCGGACCGCTCTGGGGCCAACGTCCTGACTTTC
TRBJ2-2	NA	TRBV18	NA	CASNQGAPGELFF	TGTGCCAGCAACCAAGGGGCGCCGGGGGAGCTGTTTTTT
TRBJ2-5	NA	TRBV2	NA	CASSEAVGGPQETQYF	TGTGCCAGCAGTGAAGCGGTGGGGGGGCCCCAAGAGACCCAGTACTTC
TRBJ2-1	TRBD2	TRBV6-6	NA	CASSPRLAGGSEQFF	TGTGCCAGCAGCCCCAGACTAGCGGGGGGAAGTGAGCAGTTCTTC
TRBJ2-7	NA	TRBV7-2	NA	CASSLLGRTAEQYF	TGTGCCAGCAGCTTATTGGGGCGGACAGCCGAGCAGTACTTC
TRBJ1-2	NA	TRBV29-1	NA	CSVVGGNPDGYTF	TGCAGCGTTGTGGGTGGGAATCCCGATGGCTACACCTTC
TRBJ2-6	NA	TRBV2	NA	CASRPGPGANVLTF	TGTGCCAGCAGACCGGGGCCTGGGGCCAACGTCCTGACTTTC
TRBJ1-1	NA	TRBV2	NA	CASSDAVSGNTEAFF	TGTGCCAGCAGCGACGCAGTTTCCGGAAACACTGAAGCTTTCTTT
TRBJ1-5	TRBD1	TRBV11-2	NA	CASRLTGPLDQPQHF	TGTGCCAGCAGGTTGACAGGGCCCCTGGATCAGCCCCAGCATTTT
TRBJ2-1	TRBD2	TRBV7-2	once	CASSLSGGTYNEQFF	TGTGCCAGCAGCTTAAGCGGGGGGACCTACAATGAGCAGTTCTTC
TRBJ2-3	NA	TRBV10-3	few	CAISESVGTDTQYF	TGTGCCATCAGTGAGTCGGTGGGTACAGATACGCAGTATTTT
TRBJ2-2	NA	TRBV4-3	NA	CASSQELPGELFF	TGCGCCAGCAGCCAAGAATTGCCCGGGGAGCTGTTTTTT
TRBJ2-6	TRBD1	TRBV29-1	NA	CSVEGQGGRVLTF	TGCAGCGTTGAGGGACAGGGGGGTCGCGTCCTGACTTTC
TRBJ2-5	NA	TRBV11-1	NA	CASSLELSYQETQYF	TGTGCCAGCAGCTTAGAGCTATCCTACCAAGAGACCCAGTACTTC
TRBJ1-2	NA	TRBV11-3	few	CASSSNRDSNYGYTF	TGTGCCAGCAGCTCCAACCGGGACTCCAACTATGGCTACACCTTC
TRBJ1-1	NA	TRBV25-1	NA	CASSEVKGQNTEAFF	TGTGCCAGCAGTGAAGTAAAGGGTCAGAACACTGAAGCTTTCTTT
TRBJ1-5	NA	TRBV29-1	once	CSVEKGIENQPQHF	TGCAGCGTTGAAAAGGGGATAGAGAATCAGCCCCAGCATTTT
TRBJ2-5	NA	TRBV5-6	NA	CASSLRGGGETQYF	TGTGCCAGCAGCTTGCGTGGCGGGGGCGAAACCCAGTACTTC
TRBJ2-7	TRBD2	TRBV29-1	NA	CSVGGLVGEQYF	TGCAGCGTTGGGGGACTAGTGGGCGAGCAGTACTTC
TRBJ2-3	NA	TRBV7-2	NA	CASSWGGTDTQYF	TGTGCCAGCAGCTGGGGTGGCACAGATACGCAGTATTTT
TRBJ1-1	NA	TRBV29-1	NA	CSVGRLTGNTEAFF	TGCAGCGTTGGTCGGCTGACAGGGAACACTGAAGCTTTCTTT
TRBJ2-5	TRBD1	TRBV11-2	few	CASSLAPRTGLPQETQYF	TGTGCCAGCAGCTTAGCCCCCCGGACAGGCCTACCCCAAGAGACCCAGTACTTC
TRBJ1-1	NA	TRBV4-3	NA	CASSQQGKVTEAFF	TGCGCCAGCAGCCAACAGGGCAAGGTCACTGAAGCTTTCTTT
TRBJ1-1	NA	TRBV29-1	NA	CSVVYSVNTEAFF	TGCAGCGTTGTCTATTCGGTGAACACTGAAGCTTTCTTT
TRBJ2-7	NA	TRBV18	NA	CASSVDNYEQYF	TGTGCCAGCTCAGTGGACAACTACGAGCAGTACTTC
TRBJ2-7	NA	TRBV7-9	NA	CASRGSGVDEQYF	TGTGCCAGCAGGGGGTCAGGGGTTGACGAGCAGTACTTC
TRBJ2-4	TRBD1	TRBV11-2	NA	CASSSPGQGATKNIQYF	TGTGCCAGCAGCTCACCGGGACAGGGGGCAACCAAAAACATTCAGTACTTC
TRBJ1-2	TRBD1	TRBV6-1	NA	CASIRDRDDYGYTF	TGTGCCAGCATACGGGACAGGGATGACTATGGCTACACCTTC
TRBJ2-1	NA	TRBV5-1	NA	CASSLNTQTYNEQFF	TGCGCCAGCAGCTTGAACACCCAAACCTACAATGAGCAGTTCTTC
TRBJ2-4	TRBD1	TRBV29-1	NA	CSGSTGGQNIQYF	TGCAGCGGGTCGACAGGGGGTCAAAACATTCAGTACTTC
TRBJ1-1	NA	TRBV30	NA	CAWSGTNTEAFF	TGTGCCTGGAGCGGTACGAACACTGAAGCTTTCTTT
TRBJ2-2	NA	TRBV30	NA	CAWSAGRVGSSGELFF	TGTGCCTGGAGTGCTGGCAGGGTGGGGTCCTCCGGGGAGCTGTTTTTT
TRBJ2-3	TRBD1	TRBV29-1	NA	CSVEKDRGLYF	TGCAGCGTTGAAAAGGACAGGGGGTTGTATTTT
TRBJ1-1	NA	TRBV29-1	NA	CSVDPGKGVTEAFF	TGCAGCGTTGACCCAGGCAAGGGTGTAACTGAAGCTTTCTTT
TRBJ2-7	NA	TRBV11-3	NA	CASSLVASEQYF	TGTGCCAGCAGCTTAGTTGCATCCGAGCAGTACTTC
TRBJ2-1	NA	TRBV5-6	NA	CASSFRRVGGVEQFF	TGTGCCAGCAGCTTCCGCAGGGTCGGAGGAGTGGAGCAGTTCTTC
TRBJ1-1	NA	TRBV9	few	CASSVGPGLNTEAFF	TGTGCCAGCAGCGTAGGGCCGGGACTGAACACTGAAGCTTTCTTT
TRBJ2-7	NA	TRBV25-1	NA	CASSVRGRSYEQYF	TGTGCCAGCAGTGTCCGGGGTAGGTCCTACGAGCAGTACTTC
TRBJ2-2	NA	TRBV30	NA	CAWKLGDYTGELFF	TGTGCCTGGAAACTGGGGGACTACACCGGGGAGCTGTTTTTT
TRBJ1-1	TRBD1	TRBV30	NA	CALDRGTMNTEAFF	TGTGCCTTGGACAGGGGGACCATGAACACTGAAGCTTTCTTT
TRBJ2-1	NA	TRBV5-1	NA	CASSLTGGNEQFF	TGCGCCAGCAGCTTGACTGGGGGCAATGAGCAGTTCTTC
TRBJ1-2	TRBD1	TRBV2	few	CASRGGQGFYGYTF	TGTGCCAGCAGGGGCGGACAGGGTTTCTATGGCTACACCTTC
TRBJ2-4	NA	TRBV2	NA	CASSEMVQGIQYF	TGTGCCAGCAGTGAAATGGTACAGGGCATTCAGTACTTC
TRBJ1-4	NA	TRBV7-2	NA	CASSLVAGGMEKLFF	TGTGCCAGCAGCTTAGTTGCAGGCGGGATGGAAAAACTGTTTTTT